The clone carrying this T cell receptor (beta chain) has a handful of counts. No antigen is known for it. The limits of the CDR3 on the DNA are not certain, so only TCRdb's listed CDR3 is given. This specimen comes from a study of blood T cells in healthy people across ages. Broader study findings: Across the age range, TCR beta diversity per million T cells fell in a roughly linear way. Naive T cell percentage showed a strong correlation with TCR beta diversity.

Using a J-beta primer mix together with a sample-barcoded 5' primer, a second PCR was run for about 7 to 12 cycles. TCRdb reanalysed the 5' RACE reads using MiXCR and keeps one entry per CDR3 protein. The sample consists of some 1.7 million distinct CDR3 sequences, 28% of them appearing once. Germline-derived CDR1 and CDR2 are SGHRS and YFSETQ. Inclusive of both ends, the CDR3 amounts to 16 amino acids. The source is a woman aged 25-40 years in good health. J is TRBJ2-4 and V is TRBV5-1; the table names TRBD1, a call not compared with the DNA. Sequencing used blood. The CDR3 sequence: CASSLVSVGGGNVLYF.